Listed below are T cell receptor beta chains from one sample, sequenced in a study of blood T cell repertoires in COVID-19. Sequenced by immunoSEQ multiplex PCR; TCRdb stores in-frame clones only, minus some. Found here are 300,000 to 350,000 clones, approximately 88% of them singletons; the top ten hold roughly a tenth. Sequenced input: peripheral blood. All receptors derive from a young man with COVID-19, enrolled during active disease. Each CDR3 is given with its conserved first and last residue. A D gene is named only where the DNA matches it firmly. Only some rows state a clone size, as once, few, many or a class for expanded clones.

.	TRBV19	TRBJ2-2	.	CASSVQVNTGELFF	TGTGCCAGTAGCGTACAAGTTAACACCGGGGAGCTGTTTTTT
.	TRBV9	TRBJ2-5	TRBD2	CASSVGGGLETQYF	TGTGCCAGCAGCGTAGGCGGGGGGCTTGAGACCCAGTACTTC
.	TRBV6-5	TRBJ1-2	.	CASTLAQGRYGYTF	TGTGCCAGCACCCTGGCGCAGGGTAGGTATGGCTACACCTTC
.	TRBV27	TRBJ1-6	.	CASSPWGKGYNSPLHF	TGTGCCAGCAGTCCCTGGGGTAAGGGGTATAATTCACCCCTCCACTTT
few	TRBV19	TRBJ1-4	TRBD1	CASNDRGEEKLFF	TGTGCCAGTAATGACAGGGGTGAGGAAAAACTGTTTTTT
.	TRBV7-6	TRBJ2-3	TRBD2	CASSYIAGVITDTQYF	TGTGCCAGCAGTTATATAGCGGGGGTGATCACAGATACGCAGTATTTT
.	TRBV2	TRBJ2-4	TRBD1	CASRGQGTAKNIQYF	TGTGCCAGCAGGGGACAGGGTACCGCCAAAAACATTCAGTACTTC
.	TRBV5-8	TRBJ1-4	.	CASSLGRVALGEKLFF	TGTGCCAGCAGCTTGGGCCGTGTGGCCCTCGGGGAAAAACTGTTTTTT
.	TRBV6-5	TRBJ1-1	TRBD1	CASRRDRAVTEAFF	TGTGCCAGCAGGAGGGACAGGGCAGTAACTGAAGCTTTCTTT
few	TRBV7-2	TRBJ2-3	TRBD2	CASSFLERGWGTDTQYF	TGTGCCAGCAGCTTTCTTGAGCGGGGGTGGGGCACAGATACGCAGTATTTT
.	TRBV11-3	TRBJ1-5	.	CASIPEGRQPQHF	TGTGCCAGCATACCGGAGGGGCGTCAGCCCCAGCATTTT
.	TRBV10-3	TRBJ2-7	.	CAISESRESLYEQYF	TGTGCCATCAGTGAGTCCCGGGAGAGCCTCTACGAGCAGTACTTC
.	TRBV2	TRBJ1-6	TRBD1	CASRVGQGDNSPLHF	TGTGCCAGCAGAGTCGGACAGGGAGATAATTCACCCCTCCACTTT
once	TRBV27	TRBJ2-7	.	CASSLHGSEQYF	TGTGCCAGCAGTTTACACGGGAGCGAGCAGTACTTC
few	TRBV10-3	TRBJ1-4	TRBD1	CATEQGQGATNEKLFF	TGTGCCACGGAACAGGGACAGGGCGCAACTAATGAAAAACTGTTTTTT
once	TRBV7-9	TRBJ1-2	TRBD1	CASSPTGGKEDGYTF	TGTGCCAGCAGTCCAACAGGGGGCAAGGAGGATGGCTACACCTTC
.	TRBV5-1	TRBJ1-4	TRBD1	CASSRTGEKLFF	TGCGCCAGCAGCCGGACAGGAGAAAAACTGTTTTTT
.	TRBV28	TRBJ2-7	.	CASSFQFYEQYF	TGTGCCAGCAGTTTCCAGTTCTACGAGCAGTACTTC
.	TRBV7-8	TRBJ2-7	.	CASSPLGGAFYEQYF	TGTGCCAGCAGCCCCCTGGGGGGGGCCTTTTACGAGCAGTACTTC
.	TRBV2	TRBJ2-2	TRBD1	CASSWTGATGELFF	TGTGCCAGCAGTTGGACAGGGGCCACCGGGGAGCTGTTTTTT
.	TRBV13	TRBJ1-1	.	CASSIGQGLNTEAFF	TGTGCCAGCAGCATCGGACAAGGCCTTAACACTGAAGCTTTCTTT
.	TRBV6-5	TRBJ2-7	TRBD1	CASSLDRGPYEQYF	TGTGCCAGCAGTTTGGACAGGGGGCCCTACGAGCAGTACTTC
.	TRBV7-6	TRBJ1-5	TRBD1	CASSQGQGFYSNQPQHF	TGTGCCAGCAGCCAGGGACAGGGATTCTATAGCAATCAGCCCCAGCATTTT
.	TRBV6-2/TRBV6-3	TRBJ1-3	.	CASSRDSQGAGNTIYF	TGTGCCAGCAGTCGGGACTCCCAGGGAGCTGGAAACACCATATATTTT
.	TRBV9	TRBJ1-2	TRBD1	CASSERDRGRYGYTF	TGTGCCAGCAGCGAGAGGGACAGGGGAAGATATGGCTACACCTTC
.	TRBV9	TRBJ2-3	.	CASSFGLALLRSTDTQYF	TGTGCCAGCAGCTTCGGGCTAGCGCTACTTCGCAGCACAGATACGCAGTATTTT
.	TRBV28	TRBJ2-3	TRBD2	CASSEGGPGINTQYF	TGTGCCAGCAGTGAGGGAGGGCCGGGGATAAATACGCAGTATTTT
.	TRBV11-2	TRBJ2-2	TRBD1	CASSYRGGSGELFF	TGTGCCAGCAGCTATCGAGGGGGCTCCGGGGAGCTGTTTTTT
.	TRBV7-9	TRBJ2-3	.	CASSLLGTDTQYF	TGTGCCAGCAGCTTACTCGGCACAGATACGCAGTATTTT
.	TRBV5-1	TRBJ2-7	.	CASSLGRGSGDEQYF	TGCGCCAGCAGCTTGGGACGAGGGTCTGGCGACGAGCAGTACTTC
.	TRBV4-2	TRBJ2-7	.	CASSQAPGLGEQYF	TGTGCCAGCAGCCAAGCCCCGGGGTTGGGTGAGCAGTACTTC
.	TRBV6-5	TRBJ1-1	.	CASSRPGQNTEAFF	TGTGCCAGCAGTCGTCCGGGACAGAACACTGAAGCTTTCTTT
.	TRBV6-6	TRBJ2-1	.	CASSPLSSYNEQFF	TGTGCCAGCAGCCCCTTGAGCTCCTACAATGAGCAGTTCTTC
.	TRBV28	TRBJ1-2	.	CASSPDRGVYGYTF	TGTGCCAGCAGCCCGGACAGAGGGGTCTATGGCTACACCTTC
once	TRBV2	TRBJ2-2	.	CASSDERPTGELFF	TGTGCCAGCAGTGATGAGCGTCCCACCGGGGAGCTGTTTTTT
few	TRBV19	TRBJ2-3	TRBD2	CASSMGLAGGSTDTQYF	TGTGCCAGTAGTATGGGACTAGCGGGAGGTAGCACAGATACGCAGTATTTT
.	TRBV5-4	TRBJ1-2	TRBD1	CASSTPQGGSGYTF	TGTGCCAGCAGCACCCCACAGGGGGGAAGTGGCTACACCTTC
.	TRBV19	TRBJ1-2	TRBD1	CASSFPGQFYGYTF	TGTGCCAGTAGTTTTCCGGGACAGTTCTATGGCTACACCTTC
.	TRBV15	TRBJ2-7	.	CATSREQGWDEQYF	TGTGCCACCAGCAGAGAACAGGGTTGGGACGAGCAGTACTTC
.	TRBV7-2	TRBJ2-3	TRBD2	CASSRTAGASTDTQYF	TGTGCCAGCAGCCGTACAGCGGGAGCGAGCACAGATACGCAGTATTTT
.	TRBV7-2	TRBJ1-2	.	CASSLETGSNYGYTF	TGTGCCAGCAGCTTAGAGACAGGTTCTAACTATGGCTACACCTTC
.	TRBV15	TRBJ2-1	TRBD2	CATSREGLAGGPTYYNEQFF	TGTGCCACCAGCAGAGAGGGACTAGCGGGAGGGCCTACCTATTACAATGAGCAGTTCTTC
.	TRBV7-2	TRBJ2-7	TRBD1	CASSLVGTGDEQYF	TGTGCCAGCAGCTTAGTTGGGACAGGGGACGAGCAGTACTTC
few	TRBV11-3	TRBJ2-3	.	CASSLGWGDPTDTQYF	TGTGCCAGCAGCTTAGGATGGGGGGACCCCACAGATACGCAGTATTTT
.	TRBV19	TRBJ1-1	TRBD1	CASSTTGVNTEAFF	TGTGCCAGTAGTACCACAGGGGTCAACACTGAAGCTTTCTTT
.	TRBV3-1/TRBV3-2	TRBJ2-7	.	CASSRPTLPQSYEQYF	TGTGCCAGCAGCCGCCCGACATTACCCCAATCCTACGAGCAGTACTTC
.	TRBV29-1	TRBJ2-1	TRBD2	CSVSSGSENEQFF	TGCAGCGTCTCTAGCGGGAGCGAGAATGAGCAGTTCTTC
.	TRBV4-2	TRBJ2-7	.	CASSQGSSSYEQYF	TGTGCCAGCAGCCAAGGGAGCAGCTCCTACGAGCAGTACTTC
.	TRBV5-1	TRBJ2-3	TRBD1	CASSSTGDGLVADTQYF	TGCGCCAGCAGCTCGACAGGGGATGGGTTAGTGGCAGATACGCAGTATTTT
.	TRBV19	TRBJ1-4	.	CASSPQEVKLFF	TGTGCCAGTAGTCCTCAGGAAGTAAAACTGTTTTTT
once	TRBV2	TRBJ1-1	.	CASRGQQNTEAFF	TGTGCCAGCCGAGGACAGCAGAACACTGAAGCTTTCTTT
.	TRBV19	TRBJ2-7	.	CASSSLEGLAYEQYF	TGTGCCAGTAGTTCGCTGGAGGGGTTAGCGTACGAGCAGTACTTC
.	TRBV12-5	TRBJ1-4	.	CASGLVGPEKLFF	TGTGCTAGTGGTTTGGTGGGGCCGGAAAAACTGTTTTTT
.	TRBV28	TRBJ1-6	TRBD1	CASSFTGGYNSPLHF	TGTGCCAGCAGTTTCACAGGGGGCTACAATTCACCCCTCCACTTT
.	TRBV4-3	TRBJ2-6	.	CASSQDEGAGANVLTF	TGCGCCAGCAGCCAAGATGAGGGTGCTGGGGCCAACGTCCTGACTTTC
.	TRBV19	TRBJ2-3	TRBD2	CASSPRASGSTDTQYF	TGTGCCAGTAGCCCTCGGGCTAGCGGGAGTACAGATACGCAGTATTTT
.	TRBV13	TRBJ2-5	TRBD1	CASSLDRGQGASETQYF	TGTGCCAGCAGCTTAGATCGGGGACAGGGGGCATCAGAGACCCAGTACTTC
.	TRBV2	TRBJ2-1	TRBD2	CASSWTSGRYNEQFF	TGTGCCAGCAGTTGGACTAGCGGGAGGTACAATGAGCAGTTCTTC
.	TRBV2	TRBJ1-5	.	CASSQRQFNQPQHF	TGTGCCAGCAGCCAAAGACAGTTCAATCAGCCCCAGCATTTT